These 6 T cell receptor beta chains share one sample of origin, sequenced in a study of Graves' ophthalmopathy and Graves' hyperthyroidism. Amplification from RNA transcripts yielded the TCR beta CDR3 regions. A first-round RT-PCR used HTBI primers, followed by a second-round multiplex PCR. Each CDR3 protein is one row after TCRdb ran MiXCR on the multiplex PCR reads. The sample holds about 390,000 distinct CDR3 sequences, 15% seen once. Material: peripheral blood. The receptors shown here come from a woman aged 18-35 years with stable Graves' hyperthyroidism.

J is TRBJ1-1 and V is TRBV7-9; D is ambiguous. V lost 3 bases and J 4 bases, leaving 12 bases between the germline ends. This CDR3 is 14 amino acids long. Germline-derived CDR1 and CDR2 are SEHNR and FQNEAQ (reference sequence). The chain's CDR3 is CASSFSLKITEAFF. The CDR3 bases are TGTGCCAGCAGCTTTAGTCTTAAGATCACTGAAGCTTTCTTT. Supplemented by reference TRBV7-9 and TRBJ1-1, the full variable domain reads DTGVSQNPRHKITKRGQNVTFRCDPISEHNRLYWYRQTLGQGPEFLTYFQNEAQLEKSRLLSDRFSAERPKGSFSTLEIQRTEQGDSAMYLCASSFSLKITEAFFGQGTRLTVV.

This clonotype has a count of ten or more. This chain joins TRBV5-1 and TRBJ2-2; perhaps TRBD1 as D (6 bases). Trimming took 7 bases from V and 0 from J, leaving 19 bases between them. CDR1 SGHRS and CDR2 YFSETQ come from the germline V gene. The CDR3 totals 17 residues. The CDR3: CASPKHLDSSNTGELFF. The CDR3 DNA is TGCGCCAGCCCAAAACATCTGGACAGCTCGAACACCGGGGAGCTGTTTTTT.

Many counts were recorded for this clonotype. This chain uses TRBV5-5 with TRBJ2-7; D is tentatively TRBD1 or TRBD2 (5 bases each). Between the trimmed V and J ends, which lost 2 bases and 2 bases, there was a span of 11 bases. Germline V CDR1 and CDR2: SGHKS, YYEKEE (reference sequence). The CDR3 totals 14 residues. The CDR3 reads CASSLPGTTYEQYF. CDR3 DNA: TGTGCCAGCAGCTTACCCGGGACGACCTACGAGCAGTACTTC.

Ten or more counts support this clonotype. J is TRBJ1-2 and V is TRBV10-2, with D perhaps TRBD1 (5 bases). CDR1 is WSHSY and CDR2 is SAAADI in the germline V gene. The CDR3 has 13 residues. Trimming removed 6 bases from V and 6 bases from J, with 14 bases in between. Here the CDR3 reads CASRPLTEDGYTF. CDR3 nucleotides: TGCGCCAGCAGACCCCTGACAGAGGATGGCTACACCTTC.

The chain links TRBV6-1 to TRBJ2-7, with 7 nucleotides matching TRBD1. Germline CDR1 is MNHNS and CDR2 is SASEGT. The CDR3 has 17 residues. With V trimmed by 8 bases and J by 2 bases, 18 bases remained unmatched. In nucleotides, the CDR3 is TGTGCCAGCGGCAGTACCACTTCAGGGCAGGGGGCCTACGAGCAGTACTTC. It encodes CASGSTTSGQGAYEQYF.

This clonotype was seen at least ten times. The gene calls are TRBV12-3 or TRBV12-4 and TRBJ2-2, with 7 positions matching TRBD2. Trimming cost V 4 bases and J 6 bases; bases outside gene matches: 8. The CDR3 loop spans 15 amino acids. CDR3 DNA sequence: TGTGCCAGCAGTTCCCCCCGGGAGGAGGCCGGGGAGCTGTTTTTT. This encodes CASSSPREEAGELFF.